These 6 T cell receptor beta chains came from one sample sequenced in a study of T cells in Graves' hyperthyroidism and ophthalmopathy. Amplification of TCR beta CDR3 regions used RNA as the template. A first-round RT-PCR of the TCR CDR3 used the HTBI primer set. TCRdb re-called the multiplex PCR reads through MiXCR, storing one row per CDR3 protein. This table has about 480,000 distinct CDR3 sequences, 14% appearing once. Sequenced sample: blood. These receptors originate from a woman between 18 and 29 years old with Graves' hyperthyroidism.

This clonotype was counted many times. The chain's CDR3 is CASRSGFAGVTDTQYF. The CDR3 DNA reads as TGTGCCAGCAGATCTGGTTTTGCGGGAGTGACAGATACGCAGTATTTT. The chain recombines TRBV2 with TRBJ2-3, with 7 bases identical to TRBD2. CDR3 size: 16 residues. The germline gives CDR1 SNHLY, CDR2 FYNNEI. Trimming took 6 bases from V and 3 from J; bases not matched to a gene: 12.

This clonotype was observed at least ten times. J is TRBJ2-2 and V is TRBV30; possibly TRBD1 or TRBD2 for D (5 bases each). Trimming cost V 3 bases and J 5 bases, with 19 bases left between them. The germline gives CDR1 GTSNPN, CDR2 SVGIG (reference sequence). The CDR3 extends over 16 amino acids. CDR3: CAWRSAGRVLTGELFF. CDR3 sequence (DNA): TGTGCCTGGAGGTCCGCGGGCAGGGTGTTGACCGGGGAGCTGTTTTTT.

This sequence joins TRBV20-1 and TRBJ2-5, with a tentative D call TRBD2 (5 bases). V dropped 5 bases and J dropped 7 bases, with 17 bases sitting between them. The germline V gene has CDR1 DFQATT and CDR2 SNEGSKA (reference sequence). The length of the CDR3 is 13 residues. The CDR3 reads CSALVRGFGTQYF. CDR3 nucleotide sequence: TGCAGTGCTTTAGTACGGGGTTTTGGGACCCAGTACTTC.

This clonotype was found many times. The chain is built from TRBV9 and TRBJ1-5, with D possibly matching TRBD1 (6 bases). Germline V lookup: CDR1 SGDLS, CDR2 YYNGEE. Trimming removed 0 bases at V and 9 bases at J, with 13 bases between. The CDR3 contains 14 residues. The CDR3 loop reads CASSVEGGMGPQHF. The DNA of the CDR3 is TGTGCCAGCAGCGTAGAAGGGGGGATGGGGCCCCAGCATTTT.

This clonotype was picked up many times. The chain carries TRBV9 and TRBJ2-2; tentative D call: TRBD2 (6 bases). V was trimmed by 7 bases and J by 0 bases, leaving 10 bases between them. CDR3 length equals 14 residues. Germline values: CDR1 SGDLS, CDR2 YYNGEE. The chain's CDR3 is CASAWRANTGELFF. Here the CDR3 DNA reads TGTGCCAGCGCGTGGAGGGCGAACACCGGGGAGCTGTTTTTT.

This rearrangement joins TRBV5-4 to TRBJ2-3, with no clear D. This CDR3 is 14 amino acids long. V was cut by 5 bases and J by 2 bases, with 12 bases left in between. CDR1 is SGHNT and CDR2 is YYREEE in the germline V gene (reference sequence). CDR3 bases: TGTGCCAGCAGGGAGACGGGCAACACAGATACGCAGTATTTT. It translates to CASRETGNTDTQYF. Complete variable domain (other parts from reference TRBV5-4 and TRBJ2-3): ETGVTQSPTHLIKTRGQQVTLRCSSQSGHNTVSWYQQALGQGPQFIFQYYREEENGRGNFPPRFSGLQFPNYSSELNVNALELDDSALYLCASRETGNTDTQYFGPGTRLTVL.